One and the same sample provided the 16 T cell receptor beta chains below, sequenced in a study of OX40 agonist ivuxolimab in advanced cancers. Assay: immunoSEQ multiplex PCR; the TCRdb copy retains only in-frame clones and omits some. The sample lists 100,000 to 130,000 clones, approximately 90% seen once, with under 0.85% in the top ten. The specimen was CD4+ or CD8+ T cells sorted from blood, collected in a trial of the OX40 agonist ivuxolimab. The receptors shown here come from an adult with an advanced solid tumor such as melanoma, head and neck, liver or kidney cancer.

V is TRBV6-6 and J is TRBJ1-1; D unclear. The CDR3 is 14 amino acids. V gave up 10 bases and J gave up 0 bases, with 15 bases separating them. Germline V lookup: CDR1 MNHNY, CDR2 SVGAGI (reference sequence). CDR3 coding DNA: TGTGCCACCAGCTCGACGGTGTTGAACACTGAAGCTTTCTTT. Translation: CATSSTVLNTEAFF.

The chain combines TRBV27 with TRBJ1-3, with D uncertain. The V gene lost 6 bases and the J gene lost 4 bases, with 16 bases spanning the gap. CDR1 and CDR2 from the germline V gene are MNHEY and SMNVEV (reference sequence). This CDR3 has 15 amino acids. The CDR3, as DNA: TGTGCCAGCAGCCTATGGGGAGGTCAGGGAAACACCATATATTTT. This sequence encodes CASSLWGGQGNTIYF.

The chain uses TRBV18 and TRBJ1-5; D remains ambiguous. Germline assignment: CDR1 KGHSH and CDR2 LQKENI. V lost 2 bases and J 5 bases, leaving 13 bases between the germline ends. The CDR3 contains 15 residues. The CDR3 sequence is CASSPEAARDQPQHF. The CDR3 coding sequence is TGTGCCAGCTCACCAGAGGCGGCAAGGGATCAGCCCCAGCATTTT.

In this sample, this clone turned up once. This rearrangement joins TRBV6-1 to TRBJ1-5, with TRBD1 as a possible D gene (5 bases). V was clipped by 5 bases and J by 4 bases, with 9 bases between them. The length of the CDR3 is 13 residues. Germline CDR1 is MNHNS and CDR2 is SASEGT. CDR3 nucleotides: TGTGCCAGCAGTACAGGACTTAATCAGCCCCAGCATTTT. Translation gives CASSTGLNQPQHF.

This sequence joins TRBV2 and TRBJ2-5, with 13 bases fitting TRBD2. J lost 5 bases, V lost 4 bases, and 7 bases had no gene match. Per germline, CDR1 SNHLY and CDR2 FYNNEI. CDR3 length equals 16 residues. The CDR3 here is CASSGTSGRIGETQYF. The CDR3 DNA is TGTGCCAGCAGTGGGACTAGCGGGAGAATAGGGGAGACCCAGTACTTC.

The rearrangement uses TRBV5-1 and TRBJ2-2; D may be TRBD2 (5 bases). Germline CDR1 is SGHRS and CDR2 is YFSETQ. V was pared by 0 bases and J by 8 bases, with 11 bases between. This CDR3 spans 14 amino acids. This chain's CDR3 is CASSLGGGSGELFF. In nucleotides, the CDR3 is TGCGCCAGCAGCTTGGGCGGAGGCTCGGGGGAGCTGTTTTTT. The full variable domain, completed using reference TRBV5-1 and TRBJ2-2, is KAGVTQTPRYLIKTRGQQVTLSCSPISGHRSVSWYQQTPGQGLQFLFEYFSETQRNKGNFPGRFSGRQFSNSRSEMNVSTLELGDSALYLCASSLGGGSGELFFGEGSRLTVL.

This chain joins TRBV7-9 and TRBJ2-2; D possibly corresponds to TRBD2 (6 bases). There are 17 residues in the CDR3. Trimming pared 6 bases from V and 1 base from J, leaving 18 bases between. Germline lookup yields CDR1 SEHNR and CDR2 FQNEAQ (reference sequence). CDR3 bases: TGTGCCAGCAGGGAACGGGAGAGAGGGAGGAACACCGGGGAGCTGTTTTTT. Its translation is CASRERERGRNTGELFF.

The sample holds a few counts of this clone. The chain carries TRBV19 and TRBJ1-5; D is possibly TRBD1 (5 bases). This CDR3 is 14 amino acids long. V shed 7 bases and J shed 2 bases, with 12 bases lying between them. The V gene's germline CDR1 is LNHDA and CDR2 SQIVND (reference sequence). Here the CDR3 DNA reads TGTGCCAGTAAAAGAGGGGAGGGCAATCAGCCCCAGCATTTT. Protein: CASKRGEGNQPQHF. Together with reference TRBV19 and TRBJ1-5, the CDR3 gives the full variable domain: DGGITQSPKYLFRKEGQNVTLSCEQNLNHDAMYWYRQDPGQGLRLIYYSQIVNDFQKGDIAEGYSVSREKKESFPLTVTSAQKNPTAFYLCASKRGEGNQPQHFGDGTRLSIL.

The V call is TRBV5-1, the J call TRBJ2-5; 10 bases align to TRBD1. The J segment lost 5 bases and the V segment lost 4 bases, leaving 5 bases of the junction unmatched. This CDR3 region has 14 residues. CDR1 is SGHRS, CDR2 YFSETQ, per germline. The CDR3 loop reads CASSAGTGVETQYF. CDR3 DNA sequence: TGCGCCAGCAGCGCCGGGACAGGGGTGGAGACCCAGTACTTC.

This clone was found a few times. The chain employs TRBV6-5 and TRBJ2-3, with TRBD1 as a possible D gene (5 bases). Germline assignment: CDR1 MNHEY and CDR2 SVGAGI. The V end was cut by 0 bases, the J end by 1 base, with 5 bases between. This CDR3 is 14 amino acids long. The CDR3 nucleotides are TGTGCCAGCAGTTACTCAGGGGGCACAGATACGCAGTATTTT. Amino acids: CASSYSGGTDTQYF.

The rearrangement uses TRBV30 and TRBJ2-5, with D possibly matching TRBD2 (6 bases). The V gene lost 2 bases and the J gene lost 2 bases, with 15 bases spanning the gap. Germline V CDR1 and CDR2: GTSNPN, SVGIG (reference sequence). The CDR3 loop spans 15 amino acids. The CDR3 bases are TGTGCCTGGAGTCTGACCACGGGACTTCAAGAGACCCAGTACTTC. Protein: CAWSLTTGLQETQYF. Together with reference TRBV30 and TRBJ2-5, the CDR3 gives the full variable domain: SQTIHQWPATLVQPVGSPLSLECTVEGTSNPNLYWYRQAAGRGLQLLFYSVGIGQISSEVPQNLSASRPQDRQFILSSKKLLLSDSGFYLCAWSLTTGLQETQYFGPGTRLLVL.

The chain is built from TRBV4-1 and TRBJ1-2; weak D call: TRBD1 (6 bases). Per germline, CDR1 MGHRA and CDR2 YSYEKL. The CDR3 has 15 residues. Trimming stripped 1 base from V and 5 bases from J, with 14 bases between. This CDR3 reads CASSQGSGVLYGYTF. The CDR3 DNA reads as TGCGCCAGCAGCCAAGGTTCAGGGGTGCTATATGGCTACACCTTC.

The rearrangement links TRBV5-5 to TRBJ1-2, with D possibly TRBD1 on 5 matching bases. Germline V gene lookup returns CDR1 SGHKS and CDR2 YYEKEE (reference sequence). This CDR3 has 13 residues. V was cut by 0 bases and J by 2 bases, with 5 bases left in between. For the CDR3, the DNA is TGTGCCAGCAGCTTGGCAGGGAACTATGGCTACACCTTC. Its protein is CASSLAGNYGYTF.

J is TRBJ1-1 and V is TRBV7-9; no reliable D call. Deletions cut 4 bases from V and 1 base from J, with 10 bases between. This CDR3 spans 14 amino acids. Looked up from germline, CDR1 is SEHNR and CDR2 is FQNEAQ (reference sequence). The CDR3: CASSSLQENTEAFF. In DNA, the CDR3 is TGTGCCAGCAGCTCACTTCAGGAGAACACTGAAGCTTTCTTT. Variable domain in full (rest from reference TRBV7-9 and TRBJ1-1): DTGVSQNPRHKITKRGQNVTFRCDPISEHNRLYWYRQTLGQGPEFLTYFQNEAQLEKSRLLSDRFSAERPKGSFSTLEIQRTEQGDSAMYLCASSSLQENTEAFFGQGTRLTVV.

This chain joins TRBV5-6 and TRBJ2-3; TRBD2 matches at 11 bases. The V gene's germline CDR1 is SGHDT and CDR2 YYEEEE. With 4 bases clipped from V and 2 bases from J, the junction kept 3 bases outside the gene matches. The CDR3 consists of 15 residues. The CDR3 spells CASSVSGGDTDTQYF. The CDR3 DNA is TGTGCCAGCAGCGTTAGCGGGGGGGACACAGATACGCAGTATTTT.

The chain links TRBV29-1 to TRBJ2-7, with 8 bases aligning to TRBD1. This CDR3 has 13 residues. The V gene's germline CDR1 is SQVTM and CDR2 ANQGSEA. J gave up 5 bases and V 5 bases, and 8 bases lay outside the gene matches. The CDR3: CSVRPGGYNEQYF. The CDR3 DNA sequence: TGCAGCGTTCGACCAGGGGGCTACAACGAGCAGTACTTC.